The clone carrying this T cell receptor (beta chain) was seen repeatedly, ten times or more. Time point defined: sample taken at primary tumor resection. These data belong to a study of spatial heterogeneity in lung cancer. Study overall: Alpha-chain sequences were consistently detected less often than beta-chain sequences.

In the library, each TCR cDNA molecule bore its own unique molecular identifier. A single record per CDR3 protein comes from TCRdb applying MiXCR to the 5' RACE reads. This table holds approximately 52,000 distinct CDR3 sequences, approximately 5% found once. From germline, CDR1 is MDHEN and CDR2 SYDVKM. V lost 11 bases and J lost 5; bases outside the gene matches: 12. This CDR3 is built from 15 residues. This sequence originates from a male donor with early-stage non-small cell lung cancer. Here the sequenced sample was PBMCs, taken at surgery. The chain carries TRBV28 and TRBJ2-2, with 9 bases that match TRBD2. This CDR3 reads CAVQKVAGVTGELFF. CDR3 coding DNA: TGTGCCGTTCAGAAGGTAGCGGGAGTAACCGGGGAGCTGTTTTTT.